The 5 T cell receptor beta chains given below trace back to one sample, sequenced in a study of blood T cell repertoires in COVID-19. TCRdb's table, derived via immunoSEQ multiplex PCR, lists solely in-frame clones and lacks some. The sample gives about 210,000 clones, approximately 84% of which show up once; 6.5% to 9% is in the top ten. Sequencing was performed on peripheral blood. All receptors come from a woman in her forties or fifties with active or convalescent COVID-19.

The chain joins TRBV7-9 to TRBJ1-1; D is ambiguous. Trimming removed 5 bases from V and 2 bases from J, with 12 bases in between. The CDR3 is 14 residues long. Germline assignment: CDR1 SEHNR and CDR2 FQNEAQ (reference sequence). This CDR3 reads CASSHSLTNTEAFF. The CDR3, as DNA: TGTGCCAGCAGCCACAGCTTAACTAACACTGAAGCTTTCTTT.

The gene calls are TRBV6-5 and TRBJ1-2; 9 bases are shared with TRBD1. CDR1 is MNHEY and CDR2 is SVGAGI in the germline V gene. The CDR3 is 14 amino acids. V gave up 6 bases and J gave up 7 bases; unmatched junction bases: 9. CDR3 amino acids: CASRQTGTGLGYTF. CDR3 coding DNA: TGTGCCAGCAGGCAAACCGGGACAGGGCTTGGCTACACCTTC.

This clone was observed once. This chain links TRBV6-1 with TRBJ2-1, with 11 bases identical to TRBD1. V shed 3 bases and J 4 bases; nucleotides not matched to a gene: 5. CDR1 and CDR2 (germline): MNHNS, SASEGT. The CDR3 totals 16 residues. CDR3 region: CASSDRDRGRYNEQFF. The CDR3 DNA sequence: TGTGCCAGCAGTGACCGGGACAGGGGGAGGTACAATGAGCAGTTCTTC.

The V and J genes are TRBV18 and TRBJ2-7, with D possibly being TRBD2 (5 bases). The CDR3 is 13 residues long. Germline V gene lookup returns CDR1 KGHSH and CDR2 LQKENI. V lost 3 bases and J 5 bases, leaving 11 bases between the germline ends. For the CDR3, the DNA is TGTGCCAGCTCACCCCGGGGTTTTGACGAGCAGTACGTC. Protein sequence: CASSPRGFDEQYV.

The chain has TRBV5-6 and TRBJ2-5; possible D gene TRBD2, 6 bases. The V gene lost 0 bases and the J gene lost 4 bases, with 19 bases spanning the gap. CDR1 is SGHDT and CDR2 is YYEEEE in the germline V gene. The CDR3 length is 17 residues. The CDR3 nucleotides are TGTGCCAGCAGCTTGGTTTATGGGGGGACCTTTCGAGAGACCCAGTACTTC. This translates into CASSLVYGGTFRETQYF.